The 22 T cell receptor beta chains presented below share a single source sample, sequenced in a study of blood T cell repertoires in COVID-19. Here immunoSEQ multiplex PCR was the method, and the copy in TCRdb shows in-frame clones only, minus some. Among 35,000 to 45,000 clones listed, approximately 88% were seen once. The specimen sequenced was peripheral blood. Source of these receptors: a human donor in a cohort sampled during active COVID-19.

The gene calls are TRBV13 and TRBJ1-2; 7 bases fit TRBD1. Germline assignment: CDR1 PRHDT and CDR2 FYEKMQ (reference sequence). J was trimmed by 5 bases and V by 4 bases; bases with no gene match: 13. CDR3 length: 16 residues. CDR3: CASSSFSTGEEYGYTF. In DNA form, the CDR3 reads TGTGCCAGCAGCTCATTCAGTACAGGGGAGGAGTATGGCTACACCTTC.

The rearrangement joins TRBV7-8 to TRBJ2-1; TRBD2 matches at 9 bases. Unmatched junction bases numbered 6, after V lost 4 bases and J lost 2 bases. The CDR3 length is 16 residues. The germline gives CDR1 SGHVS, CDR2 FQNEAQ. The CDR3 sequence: CASSSWAGGTYNEQFF. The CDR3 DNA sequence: TGTGCCAGCAGCTCCTGGGCGGGGGGGACCTACAATGAGCAGTTCTTC.

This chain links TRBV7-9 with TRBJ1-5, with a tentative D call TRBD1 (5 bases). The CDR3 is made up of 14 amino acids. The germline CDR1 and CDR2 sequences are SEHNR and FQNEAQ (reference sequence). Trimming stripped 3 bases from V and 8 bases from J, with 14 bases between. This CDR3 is CASSFTGAIEPQHF. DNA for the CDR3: TGTGCCAGCAGCTTCACAGGAGCGATTGAGCCCCAGCATTTT.

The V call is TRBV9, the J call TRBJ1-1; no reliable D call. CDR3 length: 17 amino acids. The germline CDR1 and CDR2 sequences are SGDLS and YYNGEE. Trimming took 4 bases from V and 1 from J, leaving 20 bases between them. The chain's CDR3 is CASSPNPNQGGNTEAFF. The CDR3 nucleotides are TGTGCCAGCAGCCCCAACCCCAACCAAGGAGGGAACACTGAAGCTTTCTTT. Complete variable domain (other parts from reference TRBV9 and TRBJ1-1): DSGVTQTPKHLITATGQRVTLRCSPRSGDLSVYWYQQSLDQGLQFLIQYYNGEERAKGNILERFSAQQFPDLHSELNLSSLELGDSALYFCASSPNPNQGGNTEAFFGQGTRLTVV.

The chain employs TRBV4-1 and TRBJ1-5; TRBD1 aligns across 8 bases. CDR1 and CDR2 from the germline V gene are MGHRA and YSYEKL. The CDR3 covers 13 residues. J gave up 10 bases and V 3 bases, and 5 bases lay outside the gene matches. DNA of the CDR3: TGCGCCAGCAGCCACGACGACAGGGGTCCCCAGCATTTT. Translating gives CASSHDDRGPQHF.

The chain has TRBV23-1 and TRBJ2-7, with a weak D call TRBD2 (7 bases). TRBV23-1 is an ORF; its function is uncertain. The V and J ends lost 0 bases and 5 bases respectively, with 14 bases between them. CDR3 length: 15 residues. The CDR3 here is CASSQSHTGGHEQYF. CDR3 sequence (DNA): TGCGCCAGCAGTCAATCGCACACGGGGGGCCACGAGCAGTACTTC.

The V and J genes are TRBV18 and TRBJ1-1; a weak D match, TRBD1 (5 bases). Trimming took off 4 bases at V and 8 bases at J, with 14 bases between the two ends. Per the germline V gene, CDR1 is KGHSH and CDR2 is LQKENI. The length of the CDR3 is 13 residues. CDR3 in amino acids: CASSRSTAREAFF. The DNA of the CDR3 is TGTGCCAGCTCACGATCGACAGCAAGGGAAGCTTTCTTT.

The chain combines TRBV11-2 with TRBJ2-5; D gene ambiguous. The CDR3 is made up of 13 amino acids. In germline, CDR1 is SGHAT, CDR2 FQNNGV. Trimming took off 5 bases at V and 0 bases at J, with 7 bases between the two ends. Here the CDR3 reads CASSAYYQETQYF. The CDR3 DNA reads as TGTGCCAGCAGCGCCTACTACCAAGAGACCCAGTACTTC.

Here the CDR3 DNA reads TGTGCCAGTATGAGGACAGGGAACATGAACACTGAAGCTTTCTTT. This sequence encodes CASMRTGNMNTEAFF. The chain uses TRBV19 and TRBJ1-1; TRBD1 matches at 8 bases. This CDR3 spans 15 amino acids. Trimming cost V 7 bases and J 0 bases; bases outside gene matches: 7. Germline CDR1 LNHDA, CDR2 SQIVND (reference sequence). The entire variable domain, with the rest obtained from reference TRBV19 and TRBJ1-1, is as follows: DGGITQSPKYLFRKEGQNVTLSCEQNLNHDAMYWYRQDPGQGLRLIYYSQIVNDFQKGDIAEGYSVSREKKESFPLTVTSAQKNPTAFYLCASMRTGNMNTEAFFGQGTRLTVV.

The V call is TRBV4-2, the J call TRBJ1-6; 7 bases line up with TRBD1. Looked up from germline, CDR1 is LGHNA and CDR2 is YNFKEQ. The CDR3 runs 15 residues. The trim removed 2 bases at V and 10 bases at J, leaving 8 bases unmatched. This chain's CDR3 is CASSQPRQGGSPLHF. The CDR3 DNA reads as TGTGCCAGCAGCCAACCCCGACAGGGCGGGTCACCCCTCCACTTT.

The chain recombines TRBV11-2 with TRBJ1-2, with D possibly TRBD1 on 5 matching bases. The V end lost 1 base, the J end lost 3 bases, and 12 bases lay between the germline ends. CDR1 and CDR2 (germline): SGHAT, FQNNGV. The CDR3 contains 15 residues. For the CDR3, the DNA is TGTGCCAGCAGCTTAGTCCCGGGGGTTGACTATGGCTACACCTTC. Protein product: CASSLVPGVDYGYTF. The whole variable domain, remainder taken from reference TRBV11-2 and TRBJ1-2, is EAGVAQSPRYKIIEKRQSVAFWCNPISGHATLYWYQQILGQGPKLLIQFQNNGVVDDSQLPKDRFSAERLKGVDSTLKIQPAKLEDSAVYLCASSLVPGVDYGYTFGSGTRLTVV.

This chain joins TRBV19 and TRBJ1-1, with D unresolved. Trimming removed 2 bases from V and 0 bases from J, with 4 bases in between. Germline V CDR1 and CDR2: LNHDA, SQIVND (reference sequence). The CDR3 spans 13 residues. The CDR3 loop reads CASSISVNTEAFF. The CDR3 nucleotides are TGTGCCAGTAGTATATCCGTGAACACTGAAGCTTTCTTT.

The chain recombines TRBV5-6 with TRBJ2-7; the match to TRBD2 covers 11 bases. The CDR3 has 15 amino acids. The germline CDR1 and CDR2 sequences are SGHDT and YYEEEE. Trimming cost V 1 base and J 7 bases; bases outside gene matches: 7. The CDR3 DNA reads TGTGCCAGCAGCTTGCTAGCGGGGGGTCCTACGGAGCAGTACTTC. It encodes CASSLLAGGPTEQYF.

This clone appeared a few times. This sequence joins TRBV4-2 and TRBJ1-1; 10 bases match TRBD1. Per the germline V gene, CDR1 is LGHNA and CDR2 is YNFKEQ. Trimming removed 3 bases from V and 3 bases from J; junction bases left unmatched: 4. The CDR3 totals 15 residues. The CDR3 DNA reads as TGTGCCAGCAGCCAGCGACAGGGGGCATACACTGAAGCTTTCTTT. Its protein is CASSQRQGAYTEAFF.

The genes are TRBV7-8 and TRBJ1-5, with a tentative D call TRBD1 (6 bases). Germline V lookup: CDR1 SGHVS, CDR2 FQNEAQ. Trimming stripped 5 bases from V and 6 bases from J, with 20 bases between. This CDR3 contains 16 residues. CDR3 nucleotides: TGTGCCAGCAGCCCCCGACAGGAACGAGTTGGTCAGCCCCAGCATTTT. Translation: CASSPRQERVGQPQHF. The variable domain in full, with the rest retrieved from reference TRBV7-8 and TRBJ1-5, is GAGVSQSPRYKVAKRGQDVALRCDPISGHVSLFWYQQALGQGPEFLTYFQNEAQLDKSGLPSDRFFAERPEGSVSTLKIQRTQQEDSAVYLCASSPRQERVGQPQHFGDGTRLSIL.

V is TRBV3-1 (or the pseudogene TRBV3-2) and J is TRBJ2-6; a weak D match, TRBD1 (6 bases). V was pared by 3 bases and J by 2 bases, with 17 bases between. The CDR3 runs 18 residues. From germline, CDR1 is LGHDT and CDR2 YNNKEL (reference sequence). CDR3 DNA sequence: TGTGCCAGCAGCCAGGGGTGTGGGGGCACCACTGGGGCCAACGTCCTGACTTTC. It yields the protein CASSQGCGGTTGANVLTF.

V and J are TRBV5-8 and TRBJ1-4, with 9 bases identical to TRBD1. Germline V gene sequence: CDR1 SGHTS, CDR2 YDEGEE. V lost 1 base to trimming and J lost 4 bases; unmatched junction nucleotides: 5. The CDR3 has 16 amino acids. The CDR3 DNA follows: TGTGCCAGCAGCTTGATCCCGGGACAGGGTAATGAAAAACTGTTTTTT. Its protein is CASSLIPGQGNEKLFF. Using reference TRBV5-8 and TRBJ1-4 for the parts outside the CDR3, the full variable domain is EAGVTQSPTHLIKTRGQQATLRCSPISGHTSVYWYQQALGLGLQFLLWYDEGEERNRGNFPPRFSGRQFPNYSSELNVNALELEDSALYLCASSLIPGQGNEKLFFGSGTQLSVL.

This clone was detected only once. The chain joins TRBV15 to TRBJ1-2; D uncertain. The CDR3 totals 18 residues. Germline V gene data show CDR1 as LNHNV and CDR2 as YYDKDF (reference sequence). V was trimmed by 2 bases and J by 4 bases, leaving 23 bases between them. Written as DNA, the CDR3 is TGTGCCACCAGCAGATCTTTGGGCGTCCTCGATTCAATCTATGGCTACACCTTC. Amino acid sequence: CATSRSLGVLDSIYGYTF. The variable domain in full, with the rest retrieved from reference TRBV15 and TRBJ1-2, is DAMVIQNPRYQVTQFGKPVTLSCSQTLNHNVMYWYQQKSSQAPKLLFHYYDKDFNNEADTPDNFQSRRPNTSFCFLDIRSPGLGDTAMYLCATSRSLGVLDSIYGYTFGSGTRLTVV.

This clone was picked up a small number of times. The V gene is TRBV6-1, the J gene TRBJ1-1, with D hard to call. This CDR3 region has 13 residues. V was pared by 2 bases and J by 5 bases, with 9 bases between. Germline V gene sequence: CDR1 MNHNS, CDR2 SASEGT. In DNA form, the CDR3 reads TGTGCCAGCAGTGAACAGGAGGATACTGAAGCTTTCTTT. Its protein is CASSEQEDTEAFF.

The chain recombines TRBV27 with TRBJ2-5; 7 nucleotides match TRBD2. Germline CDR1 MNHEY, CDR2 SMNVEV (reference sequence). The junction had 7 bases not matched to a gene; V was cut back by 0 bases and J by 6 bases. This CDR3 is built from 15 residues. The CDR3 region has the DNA TGTGCCAGCAGTTTATCGAGATCGGGACTACAGACCCAGTACTTC. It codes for CASSLSRSGLQTQYF.

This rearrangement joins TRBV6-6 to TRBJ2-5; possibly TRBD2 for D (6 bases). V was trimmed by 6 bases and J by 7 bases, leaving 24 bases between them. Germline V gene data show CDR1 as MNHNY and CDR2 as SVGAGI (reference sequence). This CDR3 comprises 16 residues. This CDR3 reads CASSRSIGGALGTQYF. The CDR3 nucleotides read TGTGCCAGCAGCCGATCAATAGGAGGGGCGTTAGGGACCCAGTACTTC.

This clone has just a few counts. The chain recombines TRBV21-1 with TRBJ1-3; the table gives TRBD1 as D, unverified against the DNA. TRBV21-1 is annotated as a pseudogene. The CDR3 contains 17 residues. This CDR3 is CASSRYYRDRDGDTIYF. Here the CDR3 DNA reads TGTGCCAGCAGCAGGTACTACCGGGACAGGGACGGAGACACCATATATTTT.